These 7 T cell receptor beta chains originate from one sample sequenced in a study of molecular identifiers for immune sequencing clone quantification. MiXCR was run by TCRdb on the PCR reads, yielding one entry per CDR3 protein. The top ten hold roughly 0.86% of the sample, which has 300,000 to 400,000 distinct CDR3 sequences, about a fifth seen once. Sequencing input: naive CD8+ T cells from blood, with Jurkat cell RNA spiked in. Subset meaning: FACS-sorted CD8+CD4-CCR7+CD45RA+ naive T cells. All receptors derive from a human donor in good health. Some libraries in this study had Jurkat cell RNA spiked in.

In this sample, this clonotype turned up a few times. The germline gene is not matched at one end of the junction; a read error may be the cause. V is TRBV6-2 or TRBV6-3 and J is TRBJ2-1; D not certain. From germline, CDR1 is MNHEY and CDR2 SVGEGT. The CDR3 extends over 11 amino acids. The CDR3 sequence: CASSSFNEQFF. The CDR3 DNA follows: TGTGCCAGCAGTTCCTTCAATGAGCAGTTCTTC.

This clonotype came up many times. This chain links TRBV14 with TRBJ2-3, with D possibly matching TRBD2 (5 bases). Germline CDR1 reads SGHDN; CDR2 reads FVKESK. Trimming stripped 0 bases from V and 0 bases from J, with 13 bases between. The CDR3 is 17 residues long. The CDR3 sequence is CASSQDMGGLSTDTQYF. The CDR3, as DNA: TGTGCCAGCAGCCAAGATATGGGCGGACTTAGCACAGATACGCAGTATTTT.

For this clonotype: This may stem from a read error, because a much larger clone lies one nucleotide away. The CDR3 reads CAVLAGRETQYF. The CDR3 bases are TGTGCTGTACTAGCGGGGCGAGAGACCCAGTACTTC. J is TRBJ2-5 and V is TRBV30; 10 bases agree with TRBD2. The CDR3 length is 12 residues. Germline CDR1 is GTSNPN and CDR2 is SVGIG (reference sequence).

The table lists this clonotype with many counts. CDR3 amino acids: CASSTGGVYEQYF. In DNA form, the CDR3 reads TGTGCCAGCAGCACAGGGGGCGTCTACGAGCAGTACTTC. This rearrangement joins TRBV27 to TRBJ2-7, with 9 bases matching TRBD1. This CDR3 is 13 amino acids long. The germline gives CDR1 MNHEY, CDR2 SMNVEV (reference sequence). The trim removed 6 bases at V and 3 bases at J, leaving 3 bases unmatched.

The table lists this clonotype with a count of one. A read error may be the cause here, since a much bigger clone is one base away. Because it lacks the conserved phenylalanine or tryptophan at the end, this CDR3 is likely a read error. CDR3 sequence: CASSLGGLAGGLYNEQFL. In DNA form, the CDR3 reads TGTGCCAGCAGCTTAGGGGGACTAGCGGGAGGTTTATACAATGAGCAGTTCCTC. The chain carries TRBV7-2 and TRBJ2-1, with TRBD2 matching 15 bases. Per the germline V gene, CDR1 is SGHTA and CDR2 is FQGNSA. J was trimmed by 4 bases and V by 1 base; bases with no gene match: 5. The CDR3 sequence is 18 residues long.

This clonotype has at least ten counts. The CDR3 nucleotides read TGCAGTGCTAGAGGTGCCACAACAGTCTACGAGCAGTACTTC. It specifies CSARGATTVYEQYF. The V and J genes are TRBV20-1 and TRBJ2-7, with D hard to call. Per germline, CDR1 DFQATT and CDR2 SNEGSKA (reference sequence). Trimming stripped 1 base from V and 3 bases from J, with 13 bases between. The CDR3 runs to 14 residues.

This clonotype showed up many times. V gene TRBV7-8 combines with J gene TRBJ2-1; D remains unclear. With 0 bases removed from V and 2 bases from J, the gap between germline ends came to 5 bases. The germline gives CDR1 SGHVS, CDR2 FQNEAQ. The CDR3 length is 14 residues. This CDR3 is CASSLAKTYNEQFF. The CDR3 bases are TGTGCCAGCAGCTTAGCCAAGACCTACAATGAGCAGTTCTTC.